This T cell receptor (beta chain) originates from a study of shared T cell receptors in the human thymus. This table comes from immunoSEQ multiplex PCR, and its TCRdb copy is limited to in-frame clones, with some not included. In the table there are about 540,000 clones, more than 75% of which are singletons. Germline lookup yields CDR1 SGHTA and CDR2 FQGNSA. V dropped 5 bases and J dropped 4; count of bases not matched to a gene: 3. The CDR3 covers 13 residues. These data also formed part of another study, on human thymus T cells. As that study records: Thymic resections from corrective heart surgery supplied the tissue.

What was sequenced was thymocytes. The chain carries TRBV7-2 and TRBJ2-5; TRBD1 agrees at 8 bases. This clonotype was obtained from a boy in the first two years of life with a congenital heart defect. The CDR3 loop reads CASSPRGRETQYF. CDR3 DNA: TGTGCCAGCAGCCCCAGGGGGCGAGAGACCCAGTACTTC.